The 2 T cell receptor beta chains presented below share a single source sample, sequenced in a study of blood T cell repertoires in COVID-19. Libraries were prepared by immunoSEQ multiplex PCR; TCRdb keeps only in-frame clonotypes and omits some of them. The data hold under 400,000 clones, with about 91% observed a single time. The sample was peripheral blood. The receptors were sampled from a woman in her twenties or thirties with COVID-19, enrolled during active disease.

The J gene is TRBJ2-5, the V gene TRBV7-2; 10 nucleotides match TRBD2. Germline V gives CDR1 SGHTA, CDR2 FQGNSA. The CDR3 is 16 amino acids. The junction had 13 bases not matched to a gene; V was cut back by 5 bases and J by 7 bases. CDR3 DNA: TGTGCCAGCAGCCGCATAGCGGGGGGCTTGGGAGGGACCCAGTACTTC. Its translation is CASSRIAGGLGGTQYF.

The chain carries TRBV5-6 and TRBJ2-7; D is unclear. The CDR3 consists of 13 residues. V gave up 3 bases and J gave up 3 bases, with 10 bases separating them. Germline V gives CDR1 SGHDT, CDR2 YYEEEE. The CDR3 reads CASSSLAVYEQYV. CDR3 in DNA: TGTGCCAGCAGCTCCCTTGCGGTCTACGAGCAGTACGTC.